The entry below gives a single TCR beta chain sequence along with its context. This sample is drawn from a study of blood T cell repertoires in COVID-19. Study-level information: In each case, the material was cDNA or gDNA derived from T cells, B-cell-depleted T cells, or PBMCs.

Trimming took 3 bases from V and 6 from J, leaving 11 bases between them. This CDR3 has 13 amino acids. Germline V gives CDR1 KGHSH, CDR2 LQKENI. TCRdb's copy holds only in-frame clones and misses some; the assay was immunoSEQ multiplex PCR. This sample carries about 32,000 clones, 85% to 95% of them seen once, and the ten largest clones take around 0.9%. The receptor was derived from a male donor with active COVID-19. Sequenced input: peripheral blood. V gene TRBV18 combines with J gene TRBJ1-1; D gene unclear. CDR3 amino acids: CASSPERRAEAFF. The DNA of the CDR3 is TGTGCCAGCTCACCGGAACGGAGGGCTGAAGCTTTCTTT.